This T cell receptor beta chain stems from a study of blood T cell repertoires in COVID-19 (dated by TCRdb to between 2020 and 2021). With regard to the full study: Collaborator samples came from the United States, Italy and Spain and covered acute and convalescent phases of COVID-19. The prospective study material was composed of cDNA or gDNA derived from T cells, B-cell-depleted T cells, or PBMCs. Samples came from the ongoing ImmuneRACE study (first 160 participants) plus 1,254 subjects from 6 global collaborators. Sample metadata almost always included a de-identified subject ID, COVID-19 status, age in years and sex. The repertoires were made available in a free public database intended to serve as a resource for research on the immune response to SARS-CoV-2. Deeply sampled blood TCRbeta repertoires from subjects exposed to, actively infected with, or recovered from COVID-19 were included in the dataset. HLA class I and class II types, where available, came from metadata supplied by the sample provider rather than from assay-based typing. Overall study outcomes, separate from this receptor: The amount of clinical and demographic metadata varied by source and participant and was provided uncurated.

The collaborating institutions used their own protocols to collect whole blood in K2EDTA tubes. For TCRbeta analysis, collaborators shipped samples in one of three forms: frozen whole blood, isolated PBMCs, or DNA extracted from either of those sample types. TCRbeta CDR3 regions were amplified from genomic DNA using the immunoSEQ Assay, a bias-controlled multiplex PCR. Processing in the source paper ran as follows. The number of nucleated cells in each sample was estimated by amplification of reference gene primers within the assay. Sequence reads were collapsed and filtered to measure the absolute abundance of every unique TCRbeta CDR3 rearrangement. For each sample, productive Simpson clonality was calculated as the square root of Simpson's diversity index across productive rearrangements. TCRdb re-hosts the immuneACCESS table, in-frame sequences only. Its copies lack some clones; in the studies checked, an unresolved V gene accounts for under half of them, and the cause for the rest is not known. V, J and clone size are those of that table, while D and trimming were read from the DNA. This sample holds 25,000 to 30,000 clones; approximately 87% were observed only once. The top ten constitute under 6.5% of the sample.

Ends trimmed: V by 8 bases, J by 0 bases; bases unmatched to a gene: 4. Via the germline V gene (reference sequence), CDR1 is LNHDA and CDR2 SQIVND. From the cysteine up to the phenylalanine, the CDR3 has a length of 15 residues. The entry retains the CDR3 DNA only, 45 bases that are in frame from base 1. In this sample, this clone turned up a few times. Its antigen is still unknown. No quality values exist for individual bases; no much larger clone is one base distant. The TCR comes from a human donor in a cohort sampled during active COVID-19. The sample consisted of peripheral blood. The chain links TRBV19 with TRBJ1-5; 10 junctional bases match TRBD1. CDR3 protein: CASVGQGDSNQPQHF. The nucleotide sequence reads as follows: TGTGCCAGTGTTGGACAGGGGGATAGCAATCAGCCCCAGCATTTT. When the CDR3 is completed using the reference TRBV19 and TRBJ1-5 genes on either side, the full variable domain is DGGITQSPKYLFRKEGQNVTLSCEQNLNHDAMYWYRQDPGQGLRLIYYSQIVNDFQKGDIAEGYSVSREKKESFPLTVTSAQKNPTAFYLCASVGQGDSNQPQHFGDGTRLSIL.